These 12 T cell receptor beta chains share one sample of origin, sequenced in a study of identical twins. TCRdb itself ran the 5' RACE reads through MiXCR, one entry per CDR3 protein. The table includes approximately 700,000 distinct CDR3 sequences, 6.1% detected once. Sequenced material: naive T cells sorted from blood. The receptors were gathered from a man between 18 and 35 years old in good health.

In this sample, this clonotype turned up many times. The chain links TRBV7-9 to TRBJ2-1, with D maybe TRBD1 (6 bases). Germline V gives CDR1 SEHNR, CDR2 FQNEAQ (reference sequence). Deletions cut 4 bases from V and 9 bases from J, with 10 bases between. This CDR3 has 12 amino acids. The CDR3 loop reads CASSSQGSEQFF. The CDR3 region has the DNA TGTGCCAGCAGCTCCCAGGGGTCTGAGCAGTTCTTC. Drawing the rest from reference TRBV7-9 and TRBJ2-1, the complete variable domain is DTGVSQNPRHKITKRGQNVTFRCDPISEHNRLYWYRQTLGQGPEFLTYFQNEAQLEKSRLLSDRFSAERPKGSFSTLEIQRTEQGDSAMYLCASSSQGSEQFFGPGTRLTVL.

The chain couples TRBV27 to TRBJ2-7, with 7 bases lining up with TRBD2. V gave up 3 bases and J gave up 2 bases; unmatched junction bases: 4. Looked up from germline, CDR1 is MNHEY and CDR2 is SMNVEV (reference sequence). There are 14 residues in the CDR3. The CDR3 spells CASSFGRGAYEQYF. Here the CDR3 DNA reads TGTGCCAGCAGTTTCGGACGGGGGGCCTACGAGCAGTACTTC.

The chain combines TRBV7-6 with TRBJ2-3; a possible D gene is TRBD2 (6 bases). The V end lost 1 base, the J end lost 6 bases, and 14 bases lay between the germline ends. Germline CDR1 reads SGHVS; CDR2 reads FNYEAQ. The CDR3 extends over 15 amino acids. The chain's CDR3 is CASSLVGAGMDTQYF. The CDR3 DNA reads as TGTGCCAGCAGCTTAGTAGGGGCGGGAATGGATACGCAGTATTTT. The variable domain in full, completed from reference TRBV7-6 and TRBJ2-3, reads GAGVSQSPRYKVTKRGQDVALRCDPISGHVSLYWYRQALGQGPEFLTYFNYEAQQDKSGLPNDRFSAERPEGSISTLTIQRTEQRDSAMYRCASSLVGAGMDTQYFGPGTRLTVL.

This clonotype was seen at least ten times. The CDR3 DNA is TGTGCCACCAGTGATCCGACGGGGGAAGCCAAAAACATTCAGTACTTC. This encodes CATSDPTGEAKNIQYF. The chain employs TRBV24-1 and TRBJ2-4, with D possibly matching TRBD2 (6 bases). The CDR3 sequence is 16 residues long. V shed 3 bases and J shed 0 bases, with 11 bases lying between them. Germline V gives CDR1 KGHDR, CDR2 SFDVKD.

In its sample, this clonotype was seen many times. The J gene is TRBJ2-7, the V gene TRBV5-1; 8 bases are shared with TRBD1. CDR1 is SGHRS, CDR2 YFSETQ, per germline. This CDR3 spans 13 amino acids. With V trimmed by 3 bases and J by 6 bases, 5 bases remained unmatched. CDR3 protein: CASSYDRGTEQYF. In DNA, the CDR3 is TGCGCCAGCAGCTATGACAGGGGAACCGAGCAGTACTTC.

The chain links TRBV9 to TRBJ2-5; 10 positions agree with TRBD2. Germline CDR1 is SGDLS and CDR2 is YYNGEE. This CDR3 region has 16 residues. The V gene end was trimmed by 3 bases and the J gene end by 5 bases; junction bases not matched to a gene: 10. Written as DNA, the CDR3 is TGTGCCAGCAGCGCCCAGAAGCGGGAGGGCCGGGAGACCCAGTACTTC. Translated: CASSAQKREGRETQYF.

In its sample, this clonotype was seen many times. The rearrangement links TRBV12-3 or TRBV12-4 to TRBJ2-1; TRBD2 matches at 7 bases. The CDR3 loop spans 15 amino acids. Unmatched junction bases numbered 11, after V lost 5 bases and J lost 7 bases. Written as DNA, the CDR3 is TGTGCCAGCAGTGAGTGGAGCGGGACTGGGAATGAGCAGTTCTTC. Translating it yields CASSEWSGTGNEQFF.

This clonotype was observed a few times. This chain joins TRBV4-1 and TRBJ2-4, with 7 bases aligning to TRBD1. V lost 1 base, J lost 4 bases, and 4 bases stayed unmatched. CDR3 length: 15 amino acids. CDR1 is MGHRA and CDR2 is YSYEKL in the germline V gene. CDR3 region: CASSQVWDRKNIQYF. The CDR3 DNA follows: TGCGCCAGCAGCCAAGTATGGGACAGAAAAAACATTCAGTACTTC.

V is TRBV12-3 or TRBV12-4 and J is TRBJ2-6; D may be TRBD2 (6 bases). The CDR3 extends over 22 amino acids. With 2 bases removed from V and 1 base from J, the gap between germline ends came to 27 bases. CDR3 in DNA: TGTGCCAGCAGTTTAACTTTTCTCGGGGGACCCAGACTCTCATCTGGGGCCAACGTCCTGACTTTC. Amino acids: CASSLTFLGGPRLSSGANVLTF.

The V and J genes are TRBV28 and TRBJ2-7; 9 bases align to TRBD2. CDR3 length: 14 residues. Germline V lookup: CDR1 MDHEN, CDR2 SYDVKM. V trimming: 6 bases; J trimming: 0 bases; junction bases outside the gene matches: 3. The CDR3: CASRSSGTSYEQYF. CDR3 bases: TGTGCCAGCAGGTCTAGCGGGACCTCCTACGAGCAGTACTTC.

This clonotype has more than one count but fewer than ten. V gene TRBV12-3 or TRBV12-4 combines with J gene TRBJ2-6; either TRBD1 or TRBD2 may supply D (6 bases each). The CDR3 loop spans 18 amino acids. The V end was cut by 6 bases, the J end by 0 bases, with 18 bases between. The CDR3: CASRRESGGPSGANVLTF. In nucleotides, the CDR3 is TGTGCCAGCAGACGAGAATCCGGGGGCCCCTCTGGGGCCAACGTCCTGACTTTC.

This clonotype was observed a few times. The gene calls are TRBV7-9 and TRBJ2-1; D might be TRBD2 (6 bases). Germline V gene lookup returns CDR1 SEHNR and CDR2 FQNEAQ (reference sequence). The CDR3 runs 16 residues. V lost 6 bases and J 7 bases, leaving 22 bases between the germline ends. Here the CDR3 reads CASSYKMEGDGNEQFF. The CDR3, as DNA: TGTGCCAGCAGTTACAAAATGGAGGGCGATGGGAATGAGCAGTTCTTC.